One and the same sample provided the 7 T cell receptor beta chains below, sequenced in a study of high-grade serous ovarian cancer treatment subgroups. Tumor samples were taken before definitive surgery or chemotherapy. The table came from immunoSEQ multiplex PCR; TCRdb's copy has only in-frame clones and leaves some out. This sample has 2,000 to 2,500 clones; 77% occur once, and the top ten carry 7% to 10%. Sequencing input: tumor tissue. Source of these receptors: a human donor with high-grade serous ovarian cancer.

The rearrangement links TRBV18 to TRBJ2-7; perhaps TRBD2 as D (6 bases). The V gene's germline CDR1 is KGHSH and CDR2 LQKENI. The CDR3 length is 14 residues. V was pared by 5 bases and J by 3 bases, with 14 bases between. CDR3 sequence reads: CASSIADTYYEQYF. CDR3 nucleotide sequence: TGTGCCAGCTCAATAGCGGATACCTACTACGAGCAGTACTTC.

The chain joins TRBV2 to TRBJ2-7; TRBD2 matches 9 bases. The CDR3 extends over 14 amino acids. V lost 8 bases, J lost 2 bases, and 7 bases stayed unmatched. CDR1 and CDR2 from the germline V gene are SNHLY and FYNNEI. CDR3 DNA sequence: TGTGCCAGCGGGGCGGCTAGCGGGGCCTACGAGCAGTACTTC. This encodes CASGAASGAYEQYF.

The J gene is TRBJ1-2, the V gene TRBV7-8; TRBD1 agrees at 7 bases. V lost 5 bases to trimming and J lost 8 bases; unmatched junction nucleotides: 11. CDR3 length: 14 amino acids. The V gene's germline CDR1 is SGHVS and CDR2 FQNEAQ. The CDR3 loop reads CASSPGTVVIGYTF. CDR3 in DNA: TGTGCCAGCAGCCCTGGGACAGTTGTGATCGGCTACACCTTC.

This clone is a singleton in its sample. CDR3 loop: CASSLTSGRNEQYF. The CDR3 DNA reads TGTGCCAGCAGCTTGACTAGCGGGAGAAACGAGCAGTACTTC. The chain uses TRBV5-4 and TRBJ2-7, with 11 bases matching TRBD2. With V trimmed by 1 base and J by 5 bases, 2 bases remained unmatched. Germline V CDR1 and CDR2: SGHNT, YYREEE (reference sequence). The CDR3 is 14 residues long.

The V and J genes are TRBV12-5 and TRBJ1-1, with D possibly matching TRBD1 (5 bases). CDR1 and CDR2 (germline): LGHNT, FRNRAP. The CDR3 has 14 amino acids. V was trimmed by 5 bases and J by 0 bases, leaving 10 bases between them. In DNA form, the CDR3 reads TGTGCTAGTGGTCCCGGGGCCATGAACACTGAAGCTTTCTTT. Its protein product is CASGPGAMNTEAFF.

This CDR3 is CASSVAGTSEKLFF. The DNA of the CDR3 is TGTGCCAGCAGCGTAGCCGGGACTTCTGAAAAACTGTTTTTT. V is TRBV9 and J is TRBJ1-4; D might be TRBD1 (5 bases). Germline V gene lookup returns CDR1 SGDLS and CDR2 YYNGEE. Trimming took 0 bases from V and 7 from J, leaving 10 bases between them. The CDR3 length is 14 residues.

J is TRBJ2-3 and V is TRBV7-2, with 10 bases fitting TRBD1. V lost 0 bases and J lost 5; bases outside the gene matches: 2. The CDR3 consists of 15 residues. Looked up from germline, CDR1 is SGHTA and CDR2 is FQGNSA. CDR3 DNA: TGTGCCAGCAGCTTAGCCGGGACAGGGGTAGATACGCAGTATTTT. Translated: CASSLAGTGVDTQYF.